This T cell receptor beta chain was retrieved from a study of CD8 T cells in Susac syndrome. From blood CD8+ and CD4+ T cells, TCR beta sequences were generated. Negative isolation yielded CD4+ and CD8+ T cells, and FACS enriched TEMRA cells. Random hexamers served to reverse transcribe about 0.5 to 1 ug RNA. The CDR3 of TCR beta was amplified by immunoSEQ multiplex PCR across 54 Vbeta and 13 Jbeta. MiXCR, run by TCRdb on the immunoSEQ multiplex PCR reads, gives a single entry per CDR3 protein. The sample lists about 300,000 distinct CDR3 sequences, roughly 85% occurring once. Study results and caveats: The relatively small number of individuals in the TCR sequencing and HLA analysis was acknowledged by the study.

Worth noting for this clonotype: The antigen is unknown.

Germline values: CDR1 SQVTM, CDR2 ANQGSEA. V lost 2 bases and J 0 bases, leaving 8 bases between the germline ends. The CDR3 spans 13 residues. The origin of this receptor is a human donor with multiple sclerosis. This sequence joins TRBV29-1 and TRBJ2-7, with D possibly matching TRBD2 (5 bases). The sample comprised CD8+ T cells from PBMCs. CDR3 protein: CSVEIGGSYEQYF. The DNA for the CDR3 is TGCAGCGTTGAAATCGGAGGCTCCTACGAGCAGTACTTC.